Following are 19 T cell receptor beta chains from one sample sequenced in a study of T cell changes during pregnancy in multiple sclerosis. Clones were read by immunoSEQ multiplex PCR, and TCRdb kept only the in-frame ones, dropping some. The sample lists some 40,000 clones, roughly 92% occurring once. The sample was peripheral blood. The origin of the receptors is a female donor with multiple sclerosis, enrolled in a pregnancy study.

The V gene is TRBV28, the J gene TRBJ2-7; 8 bases align to TRBD1. Looked up from germline, CDR1 is MDHEN and CDR2 is SYDVKM. The ends lost 5 bases at V and 0 bases at J; junction bases unmatched: 9. This CDR3 contains 16 residues. The CDR3 here is CASSPPSGQVSYEQYF. CDR3 bases: TGTGCCAGCAGTCCCCCGTCGGGACAGGTCTCCTACGAGCAGTACTTC.

The chain carries TRBV19 and TRBJ1-1; D is uncertain. Germline V gene sequence: CDR1 LNHDA, CDR2 SQIVND (reference sequence). V was shortened by 0 bases and J by 4 bases, with 9 bases between the two germline ends. This CDR3 has 14 amino acids. The CDR3 region is CASSIDLRGTEAFF. DNA of the CDR3: TGTGCCAGTAGTATAGATTTACGGGGCACTGAAGCTTTCTTT.

The chain has TRBV10-3 and TRBJ2-1, with D possibly TRBD1 on 6 matching bases. V lost 10 bases and J lost 7, with 17 bases in between. Looked up from germline, CDR1 is ENHRY and CDR2 is SYGVKD. There are 13 residues in the CDR3. The CDR3 spells CATRALGGNEQFF. The DNA for the CDR3 is TGTGCCACCAGGGCCCTAGGGGGAAATGAGCAGTTCTTC.

The rearrangement links TRBV7-2 to TRBJ2-3; no clear D. Germline loops: CDR1 SGHTA, CDR2 FQGNSA. V dropped 5 bases and J dropped 8 bases, with 11 bases sitting between them. The CDR3 consists of 12 residues. The CDR3 reads CASSPRPTTQYF. The CDR3 DNA is TGTGCCAGCAGCCCGAGGCCAACTACGCAGTATTTT.

The chain carries TRBV30 and TRBJ2-1; 7 positions agree with TRBD2. The germline CDR1 and CDR2 sequences are GTSNPN and SVGIG (reference sequence). The CDR3 length is 16 residues. Trimming removed 0 bases from V and 2 bases from J; junction bases left unmatched: 7. The CDR3 nucleotides are TGTGCCTGGAGTGTACGAGCGGCGGGGGCCTACAATGAGCAGTTCTTC. As protein: CAWSVRAAGAYNEQFF. The full variable domain, its missing parts supplied by reference TRBV30 and TRBJ2-1, is SQTIHQWPATLVQPVGSPLSLECTVEGTSNPNLYWYRQAAGRGLQLLFYSVGIGQISSEVPQNLSASRPQDRQFILSSKKLLLSDSGFYLCAWSVRAAGAYNEQFFGPGTRLTVL.

The chain is built from TRBV28 and TRBJ2-4; perhaps TRBD1 as D (5 bases). Germline values: CDR1 MDHEN, CDR2 SYDVKM. V was clipped by 2 bases and J by 1 base, with 9 bases between them. The CDR3 is made up of 15 amino acids. The DNA of the CDR3 is TGTGCCAGCAGTTTAGAAGGGGTGGCCAAAAACATTCAGTACTTC. This encodes CASSLEGVAKNIQYF.

The genes are TRBV6-4 and TRBJ2-3; no definite D call. Germline loops: CDR1 MRHNA, CDR2 SNTAGT. The CDR3 covers 14 residues. The V and J ends lost 4 bases and 2 bases respectively, with 10 bases between them. For the CDR3, the DNA is TGTGCCAGCAGTGGGGATCGCGACACAGATACGCAGTATTTT. The encoded protein is CASSGDRDTDTQYF.

The chain uses TRBV7-7 and TRBJ2-1, with 8 bases that match TRBD2. Germline CDR1 SSHAT, CDR2 FNYEAQ (reference sequence). The CDR3 sequence is 14 residues long. V dropped 5 bases and J dropped 9; count of bases not matched to a gene: 9. The CDR3 here is CASSPGTGRGEQFF. DNA for the CDR3: TGTGCCAGCAGCCCTGGAACCGGGAGGGGTGAGCAGTTCTTC.

The chain employs TRBV30 and TRBJ1-2; no firm D call. CDR3 length: 14 residues. Trimming left V 5 bases short and J 1 base short, with 14 bases between. In germline, CDR1 is GTSNPN, CDR2 SVGIG (reference sequence). The CDR3 sequence is CAWSPDSYNYGYTF. CDR3 nucleotide sequence: TGTGCCTGGTCTCCGGACTCATATAACTATGGCTACACCTTC.

This sequence joins TRBV23-1 and TRBJ2-7; the D gene is possibly TRBD2 (5 bases). TRBV23-1 falls under the ORF class, with uncertain function. The CDR3 length is 14 residues. With 4 bases removed from V and 2 bases from J, the gap between germline ends came to 12 bases. The CDR3 DNA sequence: TGCGCCAGCAGTCTCCTTGACTATGCCTACGAGCAGTACTTC. Residues: CASSLLDYAYEQYF.

This clone appeared a single time. CDR3 region: CASSQGSSWSAQETQYF. CDR3 nucleotide sequence: TGCGCCAGCAGCCAGGGTTCGTCGTGGTCGGCTCAAGAGACCCAGTACTTC. The chain employs TRBV4-1 and TRBJ2-5; D remains ambiguous. Germline CDR1 reads MGHRA; CDR2 reads YSYEKL. The CDR3 consists of 17 residues. Trimming removed 3 bases from V and 2 bases from J, with 19 bases in between.

The chain carries TRBV11-3 and TRBJ2-1; perhaps TRBD2 as D (6 bases). V lost 3 bases and J lost 4, with 10 bases in between. CDR3 size: 14 residues. The germline CDR1 and CDR2 sequences are SGHNT and YENEEA. CDR3 DNA: TGTGCCAGCAGCTTGTCAGCGGGTTACAATGAGCAGTTCTTC. It codes for CASSLSAGYNEQFF.

The chain uses TRBV2 and TRBJ2-5, with D possibly being TRBD2 (5 bases). V was shortened by 6 bases and J by 1 base, with 9 bases between the two germline ends. Germline CDR1 and CDR2: SNHLY and FYNNEI. The CDR3 spans 13 residues. The CDR3 DNA is TGTGCCAGCAGAGCGGACTTCCAAGAGACCCAGTACTTC. It yields the protein CASRADFQETQYF.

The CDR3 nucleotides read TGTGCCAGCAGCTTACGTCCGGGGTCCTACGAGCAGTACTTC. It encodes CASSLRPGSYEQYF. The V and J genes are TRBV7-8 and TRBJ2-7, with a weak D call TRBD2 (5 bases). Germline V gives CDR1 SGHVS, CDR2 FQNEAQ. Trimming pared 2 bases from V and 1 base from J, leaving 9 bases between. The CDR3 covers 14 residues.

J is TRBJ2-5 and V is TRBV5-1, with D possibly matching TRBD2 (6 bases). The CDR3 is 13 amino acids. Between the trimmed V and J ends, which lost 3 bases and 5 bases, there was a span of 11 bases. CDR1 and CDR2 (germline): SGHRS, YFSETQ. The CDR3 loop is CASSWRGEETQYF. The DNA for the CDR3 is TGCGCCAGCAGCTGGAGGGGTGAGGAGACCCAGTACTTC.

The CDR3 here is CAWSPLRVGNTEAFF. For the CDR3, the DNA is TGTGCCTGGAGTCCTCTAAGGGTGGGGAACACTGAAGCTTTCTTT. The chain is built from TRBV30 and TRBJ1-1; unclear D gene. Germline assignment: CDR1 GTSNPN and CDR2 SVGIG (reference sequence). This CDR3 comprises 15 residues. V was clipped by 2 bases and J by 1 base, with 14 bases between them.

The rearrangement uses TRBV5-1 and TRBJ2-3, with D maybe TRBD1 (6 bases). The V and J ends lost 0 bases and 4 bases respectively, with 15 bases between them. This CDR3 is built from 16 residues. Germline lookup yields CDR1 SGHRS and CDR2 YFSETQ. The CDR3 region is CASSLEPSGGPDTQYF. The CDR3 DNA reads as TGCGCCAGCAGCTTGGAGCCTAGTGGGGGCCCAGATACGCAGTATTTT.

The chain links TRBV18 to TRBJ1-1; the D is unclear. With 2 bases removed from V and 1 base from J, the gap between germline ends came to 11 bases. Germline V gene sequence: CDR1 KGHSH, CDR2 LQKENI. The CDR3 runs 15 residues. The CDR3 sequence: CASSPNAQWNTEAFF. The CDR3, as DNA: TGTGCCAGCTCACCAAACGCGCAGTGGAACACTGAAGCTTTCTTT.

The chain couples TRBV2 to TRBJ2-7; 7 nucleotides line up with TRBD2. CDR1 is SNHLY and CDR2 is FYNNEI in the germline V gene. CDR3 size: 14 residues. V was clipped by 2 bases and J by 2 bases; unmatched bases: 3. DNA of the CDR3: TGTGCCAGCAGTGAAATGGCGGGAGCCTACGAGCAGTACTTC. Encoded protein: CASSEMAGAYEQYF.